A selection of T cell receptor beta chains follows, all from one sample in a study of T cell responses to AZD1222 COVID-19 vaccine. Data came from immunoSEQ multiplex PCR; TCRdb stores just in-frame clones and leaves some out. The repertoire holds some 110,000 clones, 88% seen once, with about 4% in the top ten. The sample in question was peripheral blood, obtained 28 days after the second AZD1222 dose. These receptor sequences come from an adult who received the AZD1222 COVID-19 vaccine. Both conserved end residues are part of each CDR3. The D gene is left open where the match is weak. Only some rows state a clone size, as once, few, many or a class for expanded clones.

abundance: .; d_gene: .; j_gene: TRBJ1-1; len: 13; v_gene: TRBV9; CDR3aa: CASSVVVNTEAFF; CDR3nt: TGTGCCAGCAGCGTAGTGGTGAACACTGAAGCTTTCTTT
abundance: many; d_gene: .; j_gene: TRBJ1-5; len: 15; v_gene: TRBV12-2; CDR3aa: CASHLCEGETQPQHF; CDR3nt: TGTGCAAGTCACCTGTGTGAGGGTGAGACCCAGCCCCAGCATTTT
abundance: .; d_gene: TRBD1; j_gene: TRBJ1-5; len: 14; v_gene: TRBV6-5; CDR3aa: CASRTGAGNQPQHF; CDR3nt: TGTGCCAGCAGAACAGGGGCGGGGAATCAGCCCCAGCATTTT
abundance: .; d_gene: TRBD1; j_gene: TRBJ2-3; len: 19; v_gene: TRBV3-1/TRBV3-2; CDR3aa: CASSPPTGGEGVCTDTQYF; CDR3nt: TGTGCCAGCAGCCCTCCGACAGGGGGCGAGGGCGTTTGCACAGATACGCAGTATTTT
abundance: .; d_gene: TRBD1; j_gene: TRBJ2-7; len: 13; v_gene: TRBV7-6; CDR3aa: CASSDRVGYEQYF; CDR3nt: TGTGCCAGCAGTGACAGGGTCGGCTACGAGCAGTACTTC
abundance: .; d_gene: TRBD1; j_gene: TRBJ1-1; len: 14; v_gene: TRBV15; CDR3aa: CATSRGQGYTEAFF; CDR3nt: TGTGCCACCAGCAGGGGACAGGGGTACACTGAAGCTTTCTTT
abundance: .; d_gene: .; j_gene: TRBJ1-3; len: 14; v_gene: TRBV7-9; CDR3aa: CASSSAGTVNTIYF; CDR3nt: TGTGCCAGCAGCTCCGCCGGGACCGTCAACACCATATATTTT
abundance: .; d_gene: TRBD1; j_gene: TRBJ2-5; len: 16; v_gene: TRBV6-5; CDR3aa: CASSYSGTGDQETQYF; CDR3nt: TGTGCCAGCAGTTACTCCGGGACAGGGGATCAAGAGACCCAGTACTTC
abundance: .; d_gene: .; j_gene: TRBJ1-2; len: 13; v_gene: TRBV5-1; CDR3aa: CASSVDAQYGYTF; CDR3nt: TGCGCCAGCAGCGTGGACGCGCAGTATGGCTACACCTTC
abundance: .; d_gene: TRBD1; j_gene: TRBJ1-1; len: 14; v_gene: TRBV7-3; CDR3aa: CASSENQGGTEAFF; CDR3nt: TGTGCCAGCAGCGAGAATCAGGGGGGGACTGAAGCTTTCTTT
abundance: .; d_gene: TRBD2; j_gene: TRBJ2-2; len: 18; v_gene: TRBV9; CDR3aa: CASSIRTSGAANTGELFF; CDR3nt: TGTGCCAGCAGCATCCGGACTAGCGGGGCCGCGAACACCGGGGAGCTGTTTTTT
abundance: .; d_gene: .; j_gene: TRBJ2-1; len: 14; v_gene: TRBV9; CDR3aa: CASSQSLIRDEQFF; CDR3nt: TGTGCCAGCAGTCAATCCCTTATAAGGGATGAGCAGTTCTTC
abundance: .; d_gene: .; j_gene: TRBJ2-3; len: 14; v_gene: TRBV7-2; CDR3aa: CASRSGLPTDTQYF; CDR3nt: TGTGCCAGCAGATCCGGACTGCCCACAGATACGCAGTATTTT
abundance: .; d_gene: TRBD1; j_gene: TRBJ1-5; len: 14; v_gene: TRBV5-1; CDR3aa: CASSSTGGNQPQHF; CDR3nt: TGCGCCAGCAGCAGCACAGGGGGCAATCAGCCCCAGCATTTT
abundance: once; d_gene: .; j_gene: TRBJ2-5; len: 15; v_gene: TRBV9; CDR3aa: CASSVGGGAGETQYF; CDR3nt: TGTGCCAGCAGCGTAGGAGGGGGGGCCGGAGAGACCCAGTACTTC
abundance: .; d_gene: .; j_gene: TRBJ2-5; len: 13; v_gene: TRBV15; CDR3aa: CATSMGPHGTQYF; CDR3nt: TGTGCCACCAGCATGGGCCCACACGGGACCCAGTACTTC
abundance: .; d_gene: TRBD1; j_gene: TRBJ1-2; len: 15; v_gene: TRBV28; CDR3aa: CASSLGQGGEYGYTF; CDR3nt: TGTGCCAGCAGTTTGGGACAGGGGGGGGAGTATGGCTACACCTTC
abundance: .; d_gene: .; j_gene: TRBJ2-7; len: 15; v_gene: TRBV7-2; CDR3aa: CASSLGEGQHYEQYF; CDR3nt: TGTGCCAGCAGCTTAGGGGAAGGACAGCACTACGAGCAGTACTTC
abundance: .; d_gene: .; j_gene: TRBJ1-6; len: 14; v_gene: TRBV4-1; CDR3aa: CASSQGAVNSPLHF; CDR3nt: TGCGCCAGCAGCCAAGGGGCAGTAAATTCACCCCTCCACTTT
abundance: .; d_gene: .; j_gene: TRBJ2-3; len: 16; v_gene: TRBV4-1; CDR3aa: CASSQDDGSATDTQYF; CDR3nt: TGCGCCAGCAGCCAAGATGACGGGAGTGCCACAGATACGCAGTATTTT
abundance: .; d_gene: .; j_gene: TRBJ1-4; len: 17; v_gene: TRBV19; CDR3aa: CASSMVTPSGLNEKLFF; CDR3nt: TGTGCCAGTAGTATGGTGACACCGAGCGGCCTTAATGAAAAACTGTTTTTT
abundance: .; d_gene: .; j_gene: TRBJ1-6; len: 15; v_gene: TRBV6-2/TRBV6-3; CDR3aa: CASSYSTRNNSPLHF; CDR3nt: TGTGCCAGCAGTTACTCGACACGGAATAATTCACCCCTCCACTTT
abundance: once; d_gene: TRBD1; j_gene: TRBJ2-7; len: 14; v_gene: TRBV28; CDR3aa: CASTKTGSTYEQYF; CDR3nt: TGTGCCAGCACTAAGACAGGGAGCACCTACGAGCAGTACTTC
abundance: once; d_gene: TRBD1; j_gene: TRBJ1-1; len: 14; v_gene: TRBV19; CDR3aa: CASRDSYMNTEAFF; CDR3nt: TGTGCCAGTCGGGACAGTTACATGAACACTGAAGCTTTCTTT
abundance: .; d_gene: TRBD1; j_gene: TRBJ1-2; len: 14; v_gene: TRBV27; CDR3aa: CASVSGTGLPGYTF; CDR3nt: TGTGCCAGCGTTTCAGGGACAGGGTTACCGGGCTACACCTTC
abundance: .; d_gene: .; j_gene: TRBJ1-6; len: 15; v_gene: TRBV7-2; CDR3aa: CASSLAEGYNSPLHF; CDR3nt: TGTGCCAGCAGCTTAGCGGAGGGGTATAATTCACCCCTCCACTTT
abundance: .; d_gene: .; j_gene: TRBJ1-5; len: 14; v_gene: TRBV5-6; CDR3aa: CASTHGVSNQPQHF; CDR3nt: TGTGCCAGCACCCATGGAGTCAGCAATCAGCCCCAGCATTTT
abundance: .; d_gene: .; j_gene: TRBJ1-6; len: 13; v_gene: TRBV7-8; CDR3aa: CASSLGGNSPLHF; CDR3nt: TGTGCCAGCAGCTTAGGTGGTAATTCACCCCTCCACTTT
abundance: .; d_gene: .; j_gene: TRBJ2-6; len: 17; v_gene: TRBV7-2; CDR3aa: CASSLGGRLSGANVLTF; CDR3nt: TGTGCCAGCAGCTTAGGGGGACGCCTCTCTGGGGCCAACGTCCTGACTTTC
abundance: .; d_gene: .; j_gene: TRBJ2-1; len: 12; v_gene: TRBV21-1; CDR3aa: CASSKSDNEQFF; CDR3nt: TGTGCCAGCAGCAAGTCGGATAATGAGCAGTTCTTC
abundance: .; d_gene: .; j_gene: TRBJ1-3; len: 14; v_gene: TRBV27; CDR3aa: CASSLGGAGNTIYF; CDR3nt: TGTGCCAGCAGTTTGGGGGGCGCTGGAAACACCATATATTTT
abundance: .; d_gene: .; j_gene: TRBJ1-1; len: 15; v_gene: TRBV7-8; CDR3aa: CASSLGLGDVPEAFF; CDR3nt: TGTGCCAGCAGCTTAGGTCTGGGGGATGTCCCAGAAGCTTTCTTT
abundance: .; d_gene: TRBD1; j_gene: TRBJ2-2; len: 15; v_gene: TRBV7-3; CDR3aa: CASSAKGTDTGELFF; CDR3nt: TGTGCCAGCAGCGCAAAGGGGACAGACACCGGGGAGCTGTTTTTT
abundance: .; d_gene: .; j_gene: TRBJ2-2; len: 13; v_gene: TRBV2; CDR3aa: CASSRGNTGELFF; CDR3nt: TGTGCCAGCAGCAGGGGGAACACCGGGGAGCTGTTTTTT
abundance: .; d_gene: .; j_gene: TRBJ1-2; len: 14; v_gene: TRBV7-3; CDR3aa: CASSLREGGQPSSF; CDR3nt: TGTGCCAGCAGCTTGAGAGAGGGAGGACAGCCATCATCCTTC
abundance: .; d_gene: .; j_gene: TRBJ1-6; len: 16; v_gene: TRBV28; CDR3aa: CASSQGQISYNSPLHF; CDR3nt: TGTGCCAGCAGCCAGGGACAAATCTCCTATAATTCACCCCTCCACTTT
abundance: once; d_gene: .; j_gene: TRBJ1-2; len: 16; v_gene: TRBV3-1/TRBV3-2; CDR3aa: CASSQNGARANYGYTF; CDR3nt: TGTGCCAGCAGCCAAAACGGGGCGAGAGCTAACTATGGCTACACCTTC
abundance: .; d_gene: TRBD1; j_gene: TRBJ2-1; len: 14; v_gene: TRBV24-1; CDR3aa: CATSWDRGNNEQFF; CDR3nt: TGTGCCACCAGTTGGGACAGGGGTAACAATGAGCAGTTCTTC
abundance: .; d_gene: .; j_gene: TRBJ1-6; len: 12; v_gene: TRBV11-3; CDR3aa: CAGGPNNSPLHF; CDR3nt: TGTGCCGGGGGACCCAATAATTCACCCCTCCACTTT
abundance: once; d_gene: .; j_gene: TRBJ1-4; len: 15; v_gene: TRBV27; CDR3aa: CASSLFTGQGEKLFF; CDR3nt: TGTGCCAGCAGTTTATTTACAGGCCAGGGGGAAAAACTGTTTTTT
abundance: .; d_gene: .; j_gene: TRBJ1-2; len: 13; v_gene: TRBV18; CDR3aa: CASSPVGDYGYTF; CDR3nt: TGTGCCAGCTCACCGGTGGGTGACTATGGCTACACCTTC
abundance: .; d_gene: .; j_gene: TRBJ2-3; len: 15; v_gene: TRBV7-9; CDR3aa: CASSAGDSSTDTQYF; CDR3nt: TGTGCCAGCAGCGCAGGGGACTCTAGCACAGATACGCAGTATTTT
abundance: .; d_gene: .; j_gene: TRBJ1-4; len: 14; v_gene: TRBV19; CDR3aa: CASSILGTNEKLFF; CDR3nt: TGTGCCAGTAGTATTTTGGGGACTAATGAAAAACTGTTTTTT
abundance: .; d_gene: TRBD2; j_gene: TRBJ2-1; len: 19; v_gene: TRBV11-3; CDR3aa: CASSRGLTSGGLSYNEQFF; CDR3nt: TGTGCCAGCAGCCGGGGTCTTACTAGCGGGGGGCTATCCTACAATGAGCAGTTCTTC
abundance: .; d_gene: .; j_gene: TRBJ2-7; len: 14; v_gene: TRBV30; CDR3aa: CAWSVGGSSYEQYF; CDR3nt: TGTGCCTGGAGTGTAGGCGGTAGCTCCTACGAGCAGTACTTC
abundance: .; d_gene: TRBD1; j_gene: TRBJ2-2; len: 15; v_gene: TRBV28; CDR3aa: CASSPLGQDTGELFF; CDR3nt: TGTGCCAGCAGTCCCCTCGGACAGGACACCGGGGAGCTGTTTTTT
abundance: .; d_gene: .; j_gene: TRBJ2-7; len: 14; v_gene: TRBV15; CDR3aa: CATSRVGRSYEQYF; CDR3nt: TGTGCCACCAGCAGAGTAGGGCGGAGTTACGAGCAGTACTTC